A selection of T cell receptor beta chains follows, all from one sample in a study of T cells in Graves' hyperthyroidism and ophthalmopathy. TCRdb recomputed calls from the multiplex PCR reads with MiXCR, one row per CDR3 protein. The repertoire includes roughly 640,000 distinct CDR3 sequences, approximately 15% of them detected once, and around 3.5% sits in the top ten. The specimen sequenced was blood. These receptor sequences come from a woman between 35 and 50 years old with Graves' ophthalmopathy. The CDR3 runs from the conserved cysteine through the conserved F or W. A D gene is named only where the DNA matches it firmly. Some rows have no size entry. The others give once, few or many, or a class for an expanded clone.

few	.	15	TRBV12-3/TRBV12-4	TRBJ2-4	CASSRTLLAKNIQYF	TGTGCCAGCAGTCGGACGCTTCTAGCCAAAAACATTCAGTACTTC
few	.	16	TRBV19	TRBJ1-5	CASSDSPRISNQPQHF	TGTGCCAGTAGTGACTCCCCCAGGATCAGCAATCAGCCCCAGCATTTT
.	TRBD1	14	TRBV30	TRBJ2-3	CACTGTGGPDTQYF	TGTGCCTGTACCGGGACAGGGGGCCCAGATACGCAGTATTTT
few	.	15	TRBV6-6	TRBJ2-3	CASSYEGLRTDTQYF	TGTGCCAGCAGTTACGAGGGTCTCCGCACAGATACGCAGTATTTT
many	.	15	TRBV6-1	TRBJ2-6	CASSEASSGANVLTF	TGTGCCAGCAGTGAGGCCAGTTCTGGGGCCAACGTCCTGACTTTC
.	.	14	TRBV20-1	TRBJ2-7	CSAQPGDFSYEQYF	TGCAGTGCCCAGCCTGGGGACTTCTCCTACGAGCAGTACTTC
many	.	14	TRBV3-1	TRBJ2-2	CASSQGAWGGELFF	TGTGCCAGCAGCCAAGGCGCTTGGGGGGGGGAGCTGTTTTTT
.	TRBD1	16	TRBV12-3/TRBV12-4	TRBJ2-4	CASSFISTGKKNIQYF	TGTGCCAGCAGTTTTATCTCGACAGGGAAGAAAAACATTCAGTACTTC
few	TRBD2	12	TRBV30	TRBJ2-6	CAWISGGGVLTF	TGTGCCTGGATTAGCGGGGGAGGCGTCCTGACTTTC
many	.	16	TRBV5-1	TRBJ2-7	CASSLAQTSFSIGQYF	TGCGCCAGCAGCTTGGCCCAGACTAGTTTTTCAATCGGGCAGTACTTC
once	TRBD1	14	TRBV7-2	TRBJ2-7	CASSNRQGSYEQYF	TGTGCCAGCAGCAATAGACAGGGGTCCTACGAGCAGTACTTC
many	TRBD1	18	TRBV18	TRBJ2-5	CASSRGPRTGKGWETQYF	TGTGCCAGCTCCCGTGGTCCGAGGACAGGGAAAGGTTGGGAGACCCAGTACTTC
many	TRBD2	16	TRBV12-3/TRBV12-4	TRBJ2-1	CASSLTGLAGRSEQFF	TGTGCCAGCAGTTTAACTGGACTAGCGGGAAGGAGTGAGCAGTTCTTC
.	.	13	TRBV7-9	TRBJ1-1	CASSTSENTEAFF	TGTGCCAGCAGCACTTCCGAGAACACTGAAGCTTTCTTT
few	.	14	TRBV24-1	TRBJ1-5	CATSSTDSNQPQHF	TGTGCCACCAGTAGTACAGATAGCAATCAGCCCCAGCATTTT
many	.	16	TRBV20-1	TRBJ2-5	CSAREGMGRVQETQYF	TGCAGTGCTAGAGAAGGGATGGGGCGGGTACAAGAGACCCAGTACTTC
many	TRBD2	15	TRBV20-1	TRBJ2-3	CSATPPTSGTDTQYF	TGCAGTGCCACCCCCCCGACTAGCGGCACAGATACGCAGTATTTT
.	TRBD2	21	TRBV12-3/TRBV12-4	TRBJ2-5	CASSGGGLGLAGGILQETQYF	TGTGCCAGCAGTGGGGGGGGTCTTGGACTAGCGGGGGGGATACTCCAAGAGACCCAGTACTTC
.	TRBD2	17	TRBV9	TRBJ2-2	CASSVWGGLTSTGELFF	TGTGCCAGCAGCGTATGGGGGGGACTCACATCCACCGGGGAGCTGTTTTTT
many	TRBD1	16	TRBV11-2	TRBJ2-7	CASSSRSGTGVDEQYF	TGTGCCAGCAGCTCCCGCTCCGGGACAGGGGTGGACGAGCAGTACTTC
.	.	16	TRBV7-9	TRBJ1-2	CASSRNGQWDPPGYTF	TGTGCCAGCAGCCGCAACGGACAGTGGGACCCTCCCGGCTACACCTTC
.	TRBD1	15	TRBV5-4	TRBJ2-1	CASSPPGTGGNEQFF	TGTGCCAGCAGCCCCCCGGGGACAGGGGGCAATGAGCAGTTCTTC
few	.	14	TRBV11-2	TRBJ2-7	CASSKNRESYEQYF	TGTGCCAGCAGCAAGAACCGCGAATCCTACGAGCAGTACTTC
.	TRBD2	15	TRBV5-1	TRBJ2-2	CVSSRTSGNTGELFF	TGCGTCAGCAGCCGGACTAGCGGAAACACCGGGGAGCTGTTTTTT